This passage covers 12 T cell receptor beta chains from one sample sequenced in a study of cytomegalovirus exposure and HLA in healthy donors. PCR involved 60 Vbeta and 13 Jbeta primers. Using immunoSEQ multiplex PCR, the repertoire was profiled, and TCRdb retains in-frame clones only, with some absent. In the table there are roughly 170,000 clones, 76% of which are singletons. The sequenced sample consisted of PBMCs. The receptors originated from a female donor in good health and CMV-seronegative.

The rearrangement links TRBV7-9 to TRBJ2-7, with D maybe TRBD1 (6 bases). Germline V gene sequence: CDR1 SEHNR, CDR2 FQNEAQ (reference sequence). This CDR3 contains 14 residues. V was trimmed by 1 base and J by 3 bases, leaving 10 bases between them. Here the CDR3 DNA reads TGTGCCAGCAGCTTAGAAGGACAGAGCTACGAGCAGTACTTC. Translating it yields CASSLEGQSYEQYF.

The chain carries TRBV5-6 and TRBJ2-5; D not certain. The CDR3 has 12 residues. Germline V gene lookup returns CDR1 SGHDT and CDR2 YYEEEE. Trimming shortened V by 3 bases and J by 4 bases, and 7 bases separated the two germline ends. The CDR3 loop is CASSWATETQYF. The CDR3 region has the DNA TGTGCCAGCAGCTGGGCGACAGAGACCCAGTACTTC.

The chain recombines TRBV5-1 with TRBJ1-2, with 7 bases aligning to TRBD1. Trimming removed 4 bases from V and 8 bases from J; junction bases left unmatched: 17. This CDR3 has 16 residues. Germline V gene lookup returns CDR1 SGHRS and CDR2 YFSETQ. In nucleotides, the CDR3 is TGCGCCAGCAGCCCCCCGGGACAGTCGAATCTGGGGGGCTACACCTTC. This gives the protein CASSPPGQSNLGGYTF.

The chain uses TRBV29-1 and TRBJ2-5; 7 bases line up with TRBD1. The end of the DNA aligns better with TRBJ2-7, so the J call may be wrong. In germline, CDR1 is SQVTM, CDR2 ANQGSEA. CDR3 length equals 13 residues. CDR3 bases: TGCAGCGCAGAAGGGCAGGGGGACGGCGAGCAGTACTTC. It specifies CSAEGQGDGEQYF.

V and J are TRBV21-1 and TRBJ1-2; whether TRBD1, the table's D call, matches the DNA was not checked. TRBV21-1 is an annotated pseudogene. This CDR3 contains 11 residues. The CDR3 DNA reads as TGTGCCAGAGGCCCAGGGGTTGGCTACACCTTC. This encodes CARGPGVGYTF.

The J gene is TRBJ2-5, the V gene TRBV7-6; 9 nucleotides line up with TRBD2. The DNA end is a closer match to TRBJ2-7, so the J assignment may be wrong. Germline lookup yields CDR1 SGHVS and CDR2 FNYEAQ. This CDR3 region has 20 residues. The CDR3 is CASSLVAPRASGTFNYEQYF. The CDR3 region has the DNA TGTGCCAGCAGCTTAGTAGCCCCTAGGGCTAGCGGGACGTTCAACTACGAGCAGTACTTC.

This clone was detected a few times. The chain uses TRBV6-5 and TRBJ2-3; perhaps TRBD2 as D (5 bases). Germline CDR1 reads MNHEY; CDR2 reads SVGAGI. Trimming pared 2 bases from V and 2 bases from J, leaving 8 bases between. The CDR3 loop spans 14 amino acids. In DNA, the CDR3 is TGTGCCAGCAGTTACCGGGGAAACACAGATACGCAGTATTTT. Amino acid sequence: CASSYRGNTDTQYF.

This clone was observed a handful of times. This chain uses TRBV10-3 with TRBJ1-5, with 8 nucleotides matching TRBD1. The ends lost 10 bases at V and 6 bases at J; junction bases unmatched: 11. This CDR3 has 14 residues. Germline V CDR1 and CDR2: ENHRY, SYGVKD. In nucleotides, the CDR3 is TGTGCCACTCAGGGGGGCGACAGGGGTCAGCCCCAGCATTTT. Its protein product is CATQGGDRGQPQHF.

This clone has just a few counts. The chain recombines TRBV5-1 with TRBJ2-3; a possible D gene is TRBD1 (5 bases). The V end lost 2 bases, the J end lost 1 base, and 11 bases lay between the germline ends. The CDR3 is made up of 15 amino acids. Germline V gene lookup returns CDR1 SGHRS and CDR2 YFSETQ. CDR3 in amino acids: CASSLRGPRTDTQYF. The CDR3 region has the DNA TGCGCCAGCAGCTTAAGGGGTCCCCGCACAGATACGCAGTATTTT.

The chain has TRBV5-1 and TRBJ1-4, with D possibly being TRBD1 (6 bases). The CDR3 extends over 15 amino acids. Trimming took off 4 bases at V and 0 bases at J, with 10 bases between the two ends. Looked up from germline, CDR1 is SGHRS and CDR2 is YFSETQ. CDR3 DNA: TGCGCCAGCAGCCCGGGGACAACAACTAATGAAAAACTGTTTTTT. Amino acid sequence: CASSPGTTTNEKLFF. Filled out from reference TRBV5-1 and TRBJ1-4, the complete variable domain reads KAGVTQTPRYLIKTRGQQVTLSCSPISGHRSVSWYQQTPGQGLQFLFEYFSETQRNKGNFPGRFSGRQFSNSRSEMNVSTLELGDSALYLCASSPGTTTNEKLFFGSGTQLSVL.

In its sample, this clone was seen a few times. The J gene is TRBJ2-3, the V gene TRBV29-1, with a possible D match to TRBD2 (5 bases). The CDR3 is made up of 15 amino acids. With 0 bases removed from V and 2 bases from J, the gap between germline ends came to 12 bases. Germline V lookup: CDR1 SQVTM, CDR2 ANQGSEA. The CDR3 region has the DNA TGCAGCGTTGAAGATCTCCCAGCGGTCACAGATACGCAGTATTTT. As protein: CSVEDLPAVTDTQYF.

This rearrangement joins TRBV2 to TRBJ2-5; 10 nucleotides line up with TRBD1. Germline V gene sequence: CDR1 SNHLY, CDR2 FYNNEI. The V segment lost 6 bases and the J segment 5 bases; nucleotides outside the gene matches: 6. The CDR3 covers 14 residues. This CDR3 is CASSRDRGGETQYF. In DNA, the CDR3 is TGTGCCAGCAGCCGGGACAGGGGTGGGGAGACCCAGTACTTC.